These 8 T cell receptor beta chains originate from one sample sequenced in a study of blood T cell repertoires in COVID-19. Some clones are missing from TCRdb's copy, which holds only in-frame ones; the method was immunoSEQ multiplex PCR. Of around 250,000 clones listed, roughly nine tenths are singletons. Material: peripheral blood. These receptors all come from a woman in her sixties or seventies who had recovered from COVID-19.

This rearrangement joins TRBV21-1 to TRBJ2-3; the table's TRBD2 call for D was not verified on the DNA. TRBV21-1 is a documented pseudogene. The length of the CDR3 is 17 residues. CDR3 nucleotides: TGTGCCAGCAGCAAAAGTGGAGGGGCTAATTTCACAGATACGCAGTATTTT. This gives the protein CASSKSGGANFTDTQYF.

In this sample, this clone turned up a few times. V gene TRBV19 combines with J gene TRBJ1-1, with 8 bases fitting TRBD1. V dropped 5 bases and J dropped 3; count of bases not matched to a gene: 14. The CDR3 length is 17 residues. CDR1 and CDR2 (germline): LNHDA, SQIVND (reference sequence). CDR3 DNA: TGTGCCAGTAGTGCACGCCAGGGGGCGGCTGGAGACACTGAAGCTTTCTTT. Protein product: CASSARQGAAGDTEAFF.

The CDR3 loop reads CASSSRRGNEQFF. Written as DNA, the CDR3 is TGTGCCAGCAGCTCACGCAGGGGCAATGAGCAGTTCTTC. The J gene is TRBJ2-1, the V gene TRBV13; D perhaps matches TRBD1 (6 bases). Germline V gene data show CDR1 as PRHDT and CDR2 as FYEKMQ (reference sequence). With 4 bases removed from V and 6 bases from J, the gap between germline ends came to 10 bases. The CDR3 length is 13 residues.

The rearrangement links TRBV5-3 to TRBJ2-5, with TRBD2 as a possible D gene (7 bases). TRBV5-3 is annotated as an ORF whose role is uncertain. The length of the CDR3 is 15 residues. V lost 4 bases, J lost 4 bases, and 17 bases lay in between. The CDR3 spells CARSPPRGAGETQYF. In DNA, the CDR3 is TGTGCCAGAAGCCCCCCTCGGGGGGCGGGAGAGACCCAGTACTTC.

The chain has TRBV15 and TRBJ1-1; no definite D call. CDR1 and CDR2 (germline): LNHNV, YYDKDF (reference sequence). The V gene lost 0 bases and the J gene lost 0 bases, with 5 bases spanning the gap. The CDR3 sequence is 14 residues long. The CDR3 here is CATSRERVNTEAFF. In nucleotides, the CDR3 is TGTGCCACCAGCAGAGAGCGGGTGAACACTGAAGCTTTCTTT.

The chain combines TRBV27 with TRBJ1-5; TRBD1 might be the D (5 bases). There are 16 residues in the CDR3. The V gene's germline CDR1 is MNHEY and CDR2 SMNVEV (reference sequence). The germline V and J ends were trimmed by 4 bases and 0 bases, with 13 bases remaining between them. CDR3 in DNA: TGTGCCAGCAGTTCCCTCGCGGGGCCTAGCAATCAGCCCCAGCATTTT. Amino acids: CASSSLAGPSNQPQHF.

This chain joins TRBV7-9 and TRBJ2-7; the match to TRBD1 covers 7 bases. Germline trimming cut 4 bases from V and 3 bases from J; bases unmatched to any gene: 15. The CDR3 has 17 amino acids. CDR1 and CDR2 (germline): SEHNR, FQNEAQ (reference sequence). CDR3 sequence: CASSSPRRQGDLYEQYF. The CDR3 DNA is TGTGCCAGCAGCTCACCCCGACGCCAGGGGGACCTCTACGAGCAGTACTTC.

The chain uses TRBV9 and TRBJ2-7, with 7 bases matching TRBD2. In germline, CDR1 is SGDLS, CDR2 YYNGEE. Trimming cost V 0 bases and J 2 bases; bases outside gene matches: 8. CDR3 size: 16 residues. This CDR3 reads CASSVDGSGPTYEQYF. The CDR3 DNA reads TGTGCCAGCAGCGTAGACGGTAGCGGGCCTACCTACGAGCAGTACTTC.